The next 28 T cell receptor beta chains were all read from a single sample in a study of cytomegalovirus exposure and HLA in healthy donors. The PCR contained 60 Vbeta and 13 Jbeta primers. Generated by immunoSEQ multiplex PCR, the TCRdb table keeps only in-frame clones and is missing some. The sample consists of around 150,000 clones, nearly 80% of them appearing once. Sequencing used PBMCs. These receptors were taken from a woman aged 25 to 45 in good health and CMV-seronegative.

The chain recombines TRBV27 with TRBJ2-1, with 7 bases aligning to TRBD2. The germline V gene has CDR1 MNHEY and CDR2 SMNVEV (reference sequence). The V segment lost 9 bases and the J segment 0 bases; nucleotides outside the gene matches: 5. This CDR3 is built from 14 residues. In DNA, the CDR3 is TGTGCCAGTCAGCGGGGAAGCTCCTACAATGAGCAGTTCTTC. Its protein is CASQRGSSYNEQFF.

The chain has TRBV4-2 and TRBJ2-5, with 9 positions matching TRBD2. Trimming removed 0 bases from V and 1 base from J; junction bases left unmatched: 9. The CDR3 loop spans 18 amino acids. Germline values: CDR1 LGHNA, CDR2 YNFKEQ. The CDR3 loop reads CASSQEWVAGALQETQYF. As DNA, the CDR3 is TGTGCCAGCAGCCAAGAATGGGTAGCGGGGGCCCTCCAAGAGACCCAGTACTTC.

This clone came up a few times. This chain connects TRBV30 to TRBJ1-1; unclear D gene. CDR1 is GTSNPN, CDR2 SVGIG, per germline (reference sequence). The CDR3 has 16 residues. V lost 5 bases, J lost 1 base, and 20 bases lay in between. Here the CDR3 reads CAWEIPGSWWNTEAFF. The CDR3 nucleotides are TGTGCCTGGGAAATCCCGGGATCTTGGTGGAACACTGAAGCTTTCTTT.

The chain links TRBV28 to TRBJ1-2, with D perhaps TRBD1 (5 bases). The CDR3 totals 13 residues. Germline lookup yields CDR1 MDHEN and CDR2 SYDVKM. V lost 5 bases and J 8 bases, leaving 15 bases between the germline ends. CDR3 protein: CASSLTGVGGYTF. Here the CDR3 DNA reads TGTGCCAGCAGTCTTACAGGTGTAGGAGGCTACACCTTC.

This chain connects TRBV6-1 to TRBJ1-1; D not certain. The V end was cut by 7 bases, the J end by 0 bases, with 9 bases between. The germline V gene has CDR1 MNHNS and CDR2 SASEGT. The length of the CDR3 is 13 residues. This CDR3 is CASTRSMNTEAFF. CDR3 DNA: TGTGCCAGCACGCGGAGTATGAACACTGAAGCTTTCTTT.

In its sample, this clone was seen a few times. The CDR3 bases are TGTGCCAGCAGCCTTGACAGATTCTTTGGAAACACCATATATTTT. Translated: CASSLDRFFGNTIYF. V and J are TRBV5-5 and TRBJ1-3, with a possible D match to TRBD1 (5 bases). This CDR3 has 15 amino acids. V was clipped by 4 bases and J by 3 bases, with 14 bases between them. Germline V gives CDR1 SGHKS, CDR2 YYEKEE (reference sequence).

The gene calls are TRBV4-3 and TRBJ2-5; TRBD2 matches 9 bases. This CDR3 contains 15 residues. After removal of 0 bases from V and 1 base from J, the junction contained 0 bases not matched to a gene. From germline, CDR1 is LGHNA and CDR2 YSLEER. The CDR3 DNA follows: TGCGCCAGCAGCCAAGAGCGGGGGGGCCAAGAGACCCAGTACTTC. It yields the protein CASSQERGGQETQYF.

CDR3 sequence: CASSEQGLSSYEQYF. In DNA, the CDR3 is TGTGCCAGCAGTGAACAGGGGCTCAGCTCCTACGAGCAGTACTTC. The rearrangement uses TRBV2 and TRBJ2-7, with a tentative D call TRBD1 (6 bases). Per germline, CDR1 SNHLY and CDR2 FYNNEI. Trimming removed 2 bases at V and 0 bases at J, with 11 bases between. This CDR3 region has 15 residues. Combining the CDR3 with reference TRBV2 and TRBJ2-7 gives the whole variable domain EPEVTQTPSHQVTQMGQEVILRCVPISNHLYFYWYRQILGQKVEFLVSFYNNEISEKSEIFDDQFSVERPDGSNFTLKIRSTKLEDSAMYFCASSEQGLSSYEQYFGPGTRLTVT.

This CDR3 is CSVSTGETQYF. The DNA of the CDR3 is TGCAGTGTCTCAACTGGAGAGACCCAGTACTTC. The rearrangement links TRBV20-1 to TRBJ2-5; D call uncertain. CDR1 is DFQATT and CDR2 is SNEGSKA in the germline V gene (reference sequence). This CDR3 has 11 amino acids. V was pared by 7 bases and J by 4 bases, with 10 bases between.

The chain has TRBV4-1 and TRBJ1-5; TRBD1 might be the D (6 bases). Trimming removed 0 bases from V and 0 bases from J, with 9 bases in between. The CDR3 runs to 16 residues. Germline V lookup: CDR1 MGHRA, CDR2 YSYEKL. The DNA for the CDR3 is TGCGCCAGCAGCCAAGAATGGACAGATAGCAATCAGCCCCAGCATTTT. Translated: CASSQEWTDSNQPQHF.

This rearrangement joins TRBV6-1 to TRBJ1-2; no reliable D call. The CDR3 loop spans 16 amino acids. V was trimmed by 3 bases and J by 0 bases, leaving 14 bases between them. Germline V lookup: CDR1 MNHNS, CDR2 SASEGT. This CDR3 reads CASSDKGRISNYGYTF. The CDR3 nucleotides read TGTGCCAGCAGTGATAAAGGGAGAATATCTAACTATGGCTACACCTTC.

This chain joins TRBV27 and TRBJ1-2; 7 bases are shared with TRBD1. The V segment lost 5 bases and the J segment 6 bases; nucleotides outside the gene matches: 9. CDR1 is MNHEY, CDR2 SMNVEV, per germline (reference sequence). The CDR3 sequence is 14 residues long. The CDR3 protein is CASSLDRATDGYTF. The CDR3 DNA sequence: TGTGCCAGCAGTCTCGACAGGGCAACGGATGGCTACACCTTC.

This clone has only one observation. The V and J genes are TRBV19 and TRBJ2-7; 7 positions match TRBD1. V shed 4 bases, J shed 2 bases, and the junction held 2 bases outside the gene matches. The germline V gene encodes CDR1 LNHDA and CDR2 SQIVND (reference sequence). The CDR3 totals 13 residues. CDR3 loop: CASSNTGAYEQYF. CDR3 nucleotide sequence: TGTGCCAGTAGTAACACAGGGGCCTACGAGCAGTACTTC.

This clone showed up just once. CDR3 protein: CASRTTRNTGELFF. As DNA, the CDR3 is TGTGCCAGCAGGACGACACGGAACACCGGGGAGCTGTTTTTT. The J gene is TRBJ2-2, the V gene TRBV2; D not resolved. The CDR3 is made up of 14 amino acids. Germline V CDR1 and CDR2: SNHLY, FYNNEI. V was cut by 6 bases and J by 1 base, with 9 bases left in between.

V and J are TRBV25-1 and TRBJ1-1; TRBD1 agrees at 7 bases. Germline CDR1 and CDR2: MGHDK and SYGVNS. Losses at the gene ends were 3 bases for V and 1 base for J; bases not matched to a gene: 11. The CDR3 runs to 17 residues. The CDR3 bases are TGTGCCAGCAGTGAGTCTCTCATGGGACAGTCGAACACTGAAGCTTTCTTT. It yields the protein CASSESLMGQSNTEAFF.

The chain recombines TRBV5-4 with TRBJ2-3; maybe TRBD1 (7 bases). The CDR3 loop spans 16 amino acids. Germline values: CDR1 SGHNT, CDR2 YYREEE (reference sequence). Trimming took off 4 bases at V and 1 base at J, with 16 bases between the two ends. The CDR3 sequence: CASSPSEGARTDTQYF. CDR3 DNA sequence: TGTGCCAGCAGCCCGTCGGAGGGGGCGCGCACAGATACGCAGTATTTT.

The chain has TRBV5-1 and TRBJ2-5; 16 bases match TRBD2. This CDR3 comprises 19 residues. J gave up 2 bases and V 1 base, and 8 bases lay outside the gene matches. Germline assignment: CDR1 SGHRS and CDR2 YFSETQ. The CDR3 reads CASSLFGTSGGAGQETQYF. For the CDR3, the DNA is TGCGCCAGCAGCTTGTTCGGGACTAGCGGGGGGGCGGGGCAAGAGACCCAGTACTTC.

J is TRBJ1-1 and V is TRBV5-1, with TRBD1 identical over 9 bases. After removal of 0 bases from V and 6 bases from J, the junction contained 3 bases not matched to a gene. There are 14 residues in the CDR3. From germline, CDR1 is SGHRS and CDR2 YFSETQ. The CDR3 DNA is TGCGCCAGCAGCTTGGGGACAGGGGTGGCTGAAGCTTTCTTT. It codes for CASSLGTGVAEAFF.

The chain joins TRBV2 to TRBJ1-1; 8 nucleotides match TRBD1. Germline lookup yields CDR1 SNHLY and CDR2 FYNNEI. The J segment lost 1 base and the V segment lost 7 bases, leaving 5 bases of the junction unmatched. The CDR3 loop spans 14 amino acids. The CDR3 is CASTLGQGNTEAFF. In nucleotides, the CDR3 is TGTGCCAGCACCTTAGGACAGGGGAACACTGAAGCTTTCTTT.

The chain's CDR3 is CAKYTGGGSNQPQHF. Here the CDR3 DNA reads TGTGCCAAATACACAGGGGGCGGAAGCAATCAGCCCCAGCATTTT. V and J are TRBV6-4 and TRBJ1-5, with 9 bases fitting TRBD1. Per the germline V gene, CDR1 is MRHNA and CDR2 is SNTAGT. The CDR3 has 15 amino acids. Trimming at V came to 10 bases and at J to 1 base, leaving 8 bases not matched to a gene.

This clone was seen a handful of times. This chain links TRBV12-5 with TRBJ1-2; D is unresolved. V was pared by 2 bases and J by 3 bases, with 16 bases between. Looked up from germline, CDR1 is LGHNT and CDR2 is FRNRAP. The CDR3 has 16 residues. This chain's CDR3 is CASGLPFPRPYYGYTF. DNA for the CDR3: TGTGCTAGTGGTTTGCCCTTCCCTAGGCCATACTATGGCTACACCTTC.

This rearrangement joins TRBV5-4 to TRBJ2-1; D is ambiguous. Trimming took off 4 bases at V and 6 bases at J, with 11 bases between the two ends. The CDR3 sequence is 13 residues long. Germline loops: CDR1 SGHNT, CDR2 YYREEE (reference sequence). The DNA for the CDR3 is TGTGCCAGCAGCCCGGGTCTAGTCAATGAGCAGTTCTTC. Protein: CASSPGLVNEQFF.

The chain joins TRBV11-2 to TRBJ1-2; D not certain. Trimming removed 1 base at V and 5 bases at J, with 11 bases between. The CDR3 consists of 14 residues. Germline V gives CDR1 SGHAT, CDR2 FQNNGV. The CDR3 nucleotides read TGTGCCAGCAGCTTAGGGGTGCAGGTGTATGGCTACACCTTC. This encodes CASSLGVQVYGYTF. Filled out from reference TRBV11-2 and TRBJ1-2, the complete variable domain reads EAGVAQSPRYKIIEKRQSVAFWCNPISGHATLYWYQQILGQGPKLLIQFQNNGVVDDSQLPKDRFSAERLKGVDSTLKIQPAKLEDSAVYLCASSLGVQVYGYTFGSGTRLTVV.

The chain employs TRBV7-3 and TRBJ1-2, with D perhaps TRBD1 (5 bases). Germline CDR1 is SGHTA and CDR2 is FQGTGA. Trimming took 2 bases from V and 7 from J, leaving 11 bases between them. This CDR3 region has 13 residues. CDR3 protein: CASSLVGGGGYTF. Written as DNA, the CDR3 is TGTGCCAGCAGCTTAGTCGGGGGAGGTGGCTACACCTTC. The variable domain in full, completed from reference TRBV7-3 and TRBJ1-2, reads GAGVSQTPSNKVTEKGKYVELRCDPISGHTALYWYRQSLGQGPEFLIYFQGTGAADDSGLPNDRFFAVRPEGSVSTLKIQRTERGDSAVYLCASSLVGGGGYTFGSGTRLTVV.

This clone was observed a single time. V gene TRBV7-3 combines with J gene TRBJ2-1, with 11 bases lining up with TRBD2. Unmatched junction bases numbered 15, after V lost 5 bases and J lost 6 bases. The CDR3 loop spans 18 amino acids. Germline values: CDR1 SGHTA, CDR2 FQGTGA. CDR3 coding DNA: TGTGCCAGCAGCCCTCTAATGACTAGCGGGGTCCGGGGCAATGAGCAGTTCTTC. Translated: CASSPLMTSGVRGNEQFF.

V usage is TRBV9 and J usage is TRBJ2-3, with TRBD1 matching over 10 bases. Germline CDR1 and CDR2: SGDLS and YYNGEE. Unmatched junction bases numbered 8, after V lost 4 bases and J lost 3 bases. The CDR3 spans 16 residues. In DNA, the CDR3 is TGTGCCAGCAGCCTCCGGACAGGGGGAAGTACAGATACGCAGTATTTT. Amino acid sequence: CASSLRTGGSTDTQYF.

For the CDR3, the DNA is TGTGCCAGCAGCGTAGATGGCGGGGGGGCCTTTAGGTATGAGCAGTTCTTC. It encodes CASSVDGGGAFRYEQFF. V and J are TRBV9 and TRBJ2-1; 9 nucleotides align to TRBD2. CDR3 length: 17 amino acids. J was trimmed by 8 bases and V by 0 bases; bases with no gene match: 12. CDR1 SGDLS and CDR2 YYNGEE come from the germline V gene.

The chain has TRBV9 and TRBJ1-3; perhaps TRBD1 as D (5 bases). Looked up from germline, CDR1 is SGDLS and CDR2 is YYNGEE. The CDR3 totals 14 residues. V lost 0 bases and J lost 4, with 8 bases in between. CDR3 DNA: TGTGCCAGCAGCGTAGAGGCAGGGGGAAACACCATATATTTT. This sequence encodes CASSVEAGGNTIYF.